A single sample is the source of the 32 T cell receptor beta chains below, sequenced in a study of siplizumab effects on memory and regulatory T cells. The table came from immunoSEQ multiplex PCR; TCRdb's copy has only in-frame clones and leaves some out. This sample has roughly 100,000 clones; roughly 96% occur once, and the top ten carry less than 0.035%. The sample comprised naive CD4+ T cells sorted from blood. The receptors were gathered from a human donor in good health.

The chain couples TRBV6-1 to TRBJ1-2; 8 positions match TRBD1. V lost 6 bases and J lost 4; bases outside the gene matches: 7. CDR3 length: 14 amino acids. Looked up from germline, CDR1 is MNHNS and CDR2 is SASEGT. In nucleotides, the CDR3 is TGTGCCAGCAGCCACGACAGGGGTTTCTATGGCTACACCTTC. Its protein is CASSHDRGFYGYTF.

A single count supports this clone. The rearrangement uses TRBV2 and TRBJ2-3; 12 bases agree with TRBD2. There are 16 residues in the CDR3. V lost 4 bases, J lost 0 bases, and 2 bases stayed unmatched. Germline CDR1 and CDR2: SNHLY and FYNNEI. The CDR3 DNA sequence: TGTGCCAGCAGTGCTAGCGGGGGGGCGAGCACAGATACGCAGTATTTT. Translating it yields CASSASGGASTDTQYF.

The CDR3 DNA is TGTGCCAGCAGCCGACTCAACTTATTGCGGGGTAATGAAAAACTGTTTTTT. Its translation: CASSRLNLLRGNEKLFF. This rearrangement joins TRBV28 to TRBJ1-4; D is uncertain. CDR1 and CDR2 from the germline V gene are MDHEN and SYDVKM. The CDR3 consists of 17 residues. V was trimmed by 6 bases and J by 4 bases, leaving 21 bases between them.

The V gene is TRBV5-1, the J gene TRBJ2-7; 8 bases match TRBD1. The V segment lost 0 bases and the J segment 4 bases; nucleotides outside the gene matches: 3. Germline V gene sequence: CDR1 SGHRS, CDR2 YFSETQ. There are 14 residues in the CDR3. The CDR3, as DNA: TGCGCCAGCAGCTTGGCGGGACAGGCTTACGAGCAGTACTTC. Translation: CASSLAGQAYEQYF.

The rearrangement uses TRBV18 and TRBJ1-6; possibly TRBD1 for D (6 bases). The CDR3 length is 13 residues. Germline-derived CDR1 and CDR2 are KGHSH and LQKENI. V was pared by 4 bases and J by 12 bases, with 13 bases between. Here the CDR3 reads CASSLDSDKPLHF. The CDR3, as DNA: TGTGCCAGCTCACTGGACAGTGACAAACCCCTCCACTTT. The variable domain in full, completed from reference TRBV18 and TRBJ1-6, reads NAGVMQNPRHLVRRRGQEARLRCSPMKGHSHVYWYRQLPEEGLKFMVYLQKENIIDESGMPKERFSAEFPKEGPSILRIQQVVRGDSAAYFCASSLDSDKPLHFGNGTRLTVT.

The V call is TRBV5-6, the J call TRBJ1-4, with D hard to call. Germline V gene sequence: CDR1 SGHDT, CDR2 YYEEEE. This CDR3 is 13 amino acids long. Trimming stripped 2 bases from V and 3 bases from J, with 5 bases between. The CDR3 DNA sequence: TGTGCCAGCAGCTTTTCTGCTAATGAAAAACTGTTTTTT. Its translation: CASSFSANEKLFF.

This chain connects TRBV4-1 to TRBJ1-1; D perhaps matches TRBD1 (6 bases). This CDR3 region has 16 residues. V was pared by 0 bases and J by 7 bases, with 18 bases between. Germline V gene sequence: CDR1 MGHRA, CDR2 YSYEKL. The CDR3 sequence: CASSQDSRQGRIEAFF. CDR3 coding DNA: TGCGCCAGCAGCCAAGATTCCCGCCAGGGGAGGATTGAAGCTTTCTTT.

The V call is TRBV19, the J call TRBJ2-1, with D uncertain. There are 12 residues in the CDR3. Germline-derived CDR1 and CDR2 are LNHDA and SQIVND (reference sequence). The germline V and J ends were trimmed by 0 bases and 10 bases, with 7 bases remaining between them. CDR3 amino acids: CASSIELREQFF. The CDR3 nucleotides are TGTGCCAGTAGTATAGAACTACGAGAGCAGTTCTTC. Using reference TRBV19 and TRBJ2-1 for the parts outside the CDR3, the full variable domain is DGGITQSPKYLFRKEGQNVTLSCEQNLNHDAMYWYRQDPGQGLRLIYYSQIVNDFQKGDIAEGYSVSREKKESFPLTVTSAQKNPTAFYLCASSIELREQFFGPGTRLTVL.

The J gene is TRBJ1-2, the V gene TRBV5-8; a weak D match, TRBD1 (6 bases). Trimming removed 1 base from V and 7 bases from J, with 20 bases in between. The CDR3 covers 16 residues. Germline assignment: CDR1 SGHTS and CDR2 YDEGEE. The CDR3 is CASSLYRVPGSGGYTF. CDR3 bases: TGTGCCAGCAGCTTGTACAGGGTCCCCGGGTCGGGTGGCTACACCTTC.

This rearrangement joins TRBV19 to TRBJ2-1; D might be TRBD2 (5 bases). From germline, CDR1 is LNHDA and CDR2 SQIVND (reference sequence). Trimming stripped 3 bases from V and 6 bases from J, with 9 bases between. This CDR3 has 13 residues. In nucleotides, the CDR3 is TGTGCCAGTAGTATTCGGCTAGCCAATGAGCAGTTCTTC. This gives the protein CASSIRLANEQFF.

This rearrangement joins TRBV19 to TRBJ1-1; TRBD1 matches at 9 bases. The CDR3 has 14 residues. V lost 3 bases to trimming and J lost 5 bases; unmatched junction nucleotides: 4. The germline CDR1 and CDR2 sequences are LNHDA and SQIVND (reference sequence). Written as DNA, the CDR3 is TGTGCCAGTAGTATGGGGGACAGGGCGACTGAAGCTTTCTTT. Translation: CASSMGDRATEAFF.

This chain uses TRBV6-5 with TRBJ1-6; D is unclear. CDR3 length equals 14 residues. V was trimmed by 4 bases and J by 7 bases, leaving 11 bases between them. Germline V CDR1 and CDR2: MNHEY, SVGAGI. As DNA, the CDR3 is TGTGCCAGCAGTTCTCAATCTATAAATTCACCCCTCCACTTT. Translated, it gives CASSSQSINSPLHF.

This clone came up a few times. CDR3 DNA sequence: TGTGCCAGCAGCGGGCCTGAGGGGGGAATCAATCAGCCCCAGCATTTT. Its protein product is CASSGPEGGINQPQHF. The chain joins TRBV7-2 to TRBJ1-5; D is perhaps TRBD1 (6 bases). CDR1 SGHTA and CDR2 FQGNSA come from the germline V gene. CDR3 length: 16 residues. Between the trimmed V and J ends, which lost 5 bases and 3 bases, there was a span of 17 bases.

Notes on this clone: One end of the junction does not line up with germline, which may come from a read error. V gene TRBV5-4 combines with J gene TRBJ2-6; D uncertain. Germline V CDR1 and CDR2: SGHNT, YYREEE (reference sequence). There are 14 residues in the CDR3. This CDR3 reads CASSETSGANVLTF. The CDR3 nucleotides read TGTGCCAGCAGCGAGACCTCTGGTGCCAACGTCCTGACTTTC.

This chain connects TRBV27 to TRBJ2-7, with 9 bases that match TRBD1. Germline CDR1 and CDR2: MNHEY and SMNVEV (reference sequence). V lost 8 bases, J lost 1 base, and 3 bases stayed unmatched. The length of the CDR3 is 13 residues. Here the CDR3 DNA reads TGTGCCAGCGGGGACAGGGCGTCCTACGAGCAGTACTTC. Its protein product is CASGDRASYEQYF.

The V call is TRBV6-1, the J call TRBJ2-2; the D gene is possibly TRBD1 (5 bases). V dropped 8 bases and J dropped 1 base, with 8 bases sitting between them. This CDR3 has 13 amino acids. The germline gives CDR1 MNHNS, CDR2 SASEGT. CDR3 residues: CASGAGNTGELFF. CDR3 coding DNA: TGTGCCAGCGGGGCAGGGAACACCGGGGAGCTGTTTTTT.

The table lists this clone with a count of one. V usage is TRBV25-1 and J usage is TRBJ1-1, with 7 positions matching TRBD1. The V gene's germline CDR1 is MGHDK and CDR2 SYGVNS. The CDR3 loop spans 15 amino acids. V shed 4 bases and J 0 bases; nucleotides not matched to a gene: 5. The CDR3 region is CASSARTGMNTEAFF. The CDR3 bases are TGTGCCAGCAGTGCTCGGACAGGAATGAACACTGAAGCTTTCTTT. Based on the CDR3 plus reference TRBV25-1 and TRBJ1-1, the full variable domain is EADIYQTPRYLVIGTGKKITLECSQTMGHDKMYWYQQDPGMELHLIHYSYGVNSTEKGDLSSESTVSRIRTEHFPLTLESARPSHTSQYLCASSARTGMNTEAFFGQGTRLTVV.

The genes are TRBV6-1 and TRBJ2-3; perhaps TRBD2 as D (7 bases). V lost 0 bases and J 3 bases, leaving 19 bases between the germline ends. CDR3 size: 18 residues. Germline lookup yields CDR1 MNHNS and CDR2 SASEGT. The CDR3 loop is CASSEALGASGRTDTQYF. Here the CDR3 DNA reads TGTGCCAGCAGTGAAGCGCTGGGGGCTAGCGGTAGAACAGATACGCAGTATTTT.

J is TRBJ2-7 and V is TRBV5-1, with D perhaps TRBD1 (6 bases). The CDR3 has 13 residues. Germline loops: CDR1 SGHRS, CDR2 YFSETQ. Trimming stripped 5 bases from V and 2 bases from J, with 11 bases between. This chain's CDR3 is CASREDSAYEQYF. CDR3 coding DNA: TGCGCCAGCAGAGAGGACAGCGCCTACGAGCAGTACTTC.

The V and J genes are TRBV6-6 and TRBJ2-2; 7 bases line up with TRBD1. This CDR3 comprises 14 residues. Germline V lookup: CDR1 MNHNY, CDR2 SVGAGI (reference sequence). The trim removed 5 bases at V and 5 bases at J, leaving 5 bases unmatched. CDR3 DNA sequence: TGTGCCAGCAGTCCCGACAGGGATACCGGGGAGCTGTTTTTT. Its translation is CASSPDRDTGELFF.

The chain couples TRBV6-4 to TRBJ1-1, with TRBD1 as a possible D gene (5 bases). V gave up 6 bases and J gave up 3 bases, with 14 bases separating them. CDR3 length: 14 residues. CDR1 MRHNA and CDR2 SNTAGT come from the germline V gene. DNA for the CDR3: TGTGCCAGCAGGGACCGGGGGACGGACACTGAAGCTTTCTTT. It is translated as CASRDRGTDTEAFF.

The CDR3 reads CASRSSGGKQETQYF. The CDR3 DNA reads TGCGCCAGCAGGAGTAGCGGGGGCAAACAAGAGACCCAGTACTTC. The V gene is TRBV5-1, the J gene TRBJ2-5; the match to TRBD2 covers 9 bases. The CDR3 is 15 residues long. CDR1 and CDR2 (germline): SGHRS, YFSETQ. With V trimmed by 5 bases and J by 2 bases, 7 bases remained unmatched. Full variable domain (remainder filled in from reference TRBV5-1 and TRBJ2-5): KAGVTQTPRYLIKTRGQQVTLSCSPISGHRSVSWYQQTPGQGLQFLFEYFSETQRNKGNFPGRFSGRQFSNSRSEMNVSTLELGDSALYLCASRSSGGKQETQYFGPGTRLLVL.

The chain combines TRBV7-9 with TRBJ2-3; 14 nucleotides match TRBD2. The CDR3 sequence is 16 residues long. The V segment lost 4 bases and the J segment 6 bases; nucleotides outside the gene matches: 6. CDR1 SEHNR and CDR2 FQNEAQ come from the germline V gene (reference sequence). DNA of the CDR3: TGTGCCAGCAGCTCCGGACTAGCGGGGGGTCTGGATACGCAGTATTTT. Its translation: CASSSGLAGGLDTQYF.

The genes are TRBV19 and TRBJ2-5, with D perhaps matching TRBD1 or TRBD2 (5 bases each). Germline loops: CDR1 LNHDA, CDR2 SQIVND (reference sequence). Trimming took 7 bases from V and 0 from J, leaving 12 bases between them. This CDR3 is built from 14 residues. The CDR3 loop reads CASNSGLYQETQYF. CDR3 coding DNA: TGTGCCAGTAACTCGGGGCTCTACCAAGAGACCCAGTACTTC.

This chain connects TRBV10-1 to TRBJ1-4; the match to TRBD1 covers 8 bases. The CDR3 extends over 15 amino acids. V lost 3 bases to trimming and J lost 4 bases; unmatched junction nucleotides: 4. CDR1 WNHNN and CDR2 SYGVQD come from the germline V gene (reference sequence). CDR3 DNA sequence: TGCGCCAGCAGTGACTCGACAGGGGATAATGAAAAACTGTTTTTT. This gives the protein CASSDSTGDNEKLFF.

The chain carries TRBV6-1 and TRBJ2-7, with unresolved D. Looked up from germline, CDR1 is MNHNS and CDR2 is SASEGT. Trimming removed 5 bases from V and 2 bases from J, with 10 bases in between. This CDR3 has 13 amino acids. The CDR3 DNA sequence: TGTGCCAGCAGTTCTCAGGCCCCCTACGAGCAGTACTTC. Encoded protein: CASSSQAPYEQYF.

The chain carries TRBV4-1 and TRBJ2-2; TRBD2 agrees at 7 bases. The germline gives CDR1 MGHRA, CDR2 YSYEKL. After removal of 2 bases from V and 6 bases from J, the junction contained 9 bases not matched to a gene. This CDR3 is built from 16 residues. CDR3 in DNA: TGCGCCAGCAGCCAAAGCGGGACCAAGAGTCCCGGGGAGCTGTTTTTT. Protein sequence: CASSQSGTKSPGELFF.

The chain recombines TRBV27 with TRBJ2-7, with D perhaps TRBD1 (5 bases). This CDR3 is built from 15 residues. V was clipped by 5 bases and J by 2 bases, with 16 bases between them. CDR1 and CDR2 from the germline V gene are MNHEY and SMNVEV (reference sequence). As DNA, the CDR3 is TGTGCCAGCAGTGCAGCCCGGGCAGGGCCCTACGAGCAGTACTTC. Translated: CASSAARAGPYEQYF.

The rearrangement joins TRBV7-3 to TRBJ2-3; TRBD2 matches 9 bases. Unmatched junction bases numbered 13, after V lost 1 base and J lost 8 bases. The length of the CDR3 is 17 residues. CDR1 and CDR2 from the germline V gene are SGHTA and FQGTGA. CDR3 loop: CASSLNPTLAGAGTQYF. The CDR3 DNA reads TGTGCCAGCAGCTTAAACCCTACCTTAGCGGGGGCGGGTACGCAGTATTTT.

This sequence joins TRBV27 and TRBJ1-2; D may be TRBD1 (5 bases). This CDR3 has 13 residues. Germline V gene data show CDR1 as MNHEY and CDR2 as SMNVEV (reference sequence). With 5 bases removed from V and 5 bases from J, the gap between germline ends came to 12 bases. CDR3 coding DNA: TGTGCCAGCAGTCTCAAGGGGATTTATGGCTACACCTTC. Translation: CASSLKGIYGYTF.

Turning to this clone: At one of its ends the junction is not consistent with the germline gene, which may arise from a read error. The same CDR3 is also encoded by other DNA sequences in this sample. V gene TRBV18 combines with J gene TRBJ1-5; 8 nucleotides line up with TRBD1. This CDR3 comprises 13 residues. The germline gives CDR1 KGHSH, CDR2 LQKENI. The CDR3 coding sequence is TGTGCCAGCTCTCCACAGGGGGATCAGCCCCAGCATTTT. Its translation is CASSPQGDQPQHF.

The rearrangement uses TRBV21-1 and TRBJ2-3; the DNA was not used to check the table's D call, TRBD2. TRBV21-1 is assigned pseudogene status. CDR3 length: 17 amino acids. The CDR3 sequence: CASSGGGAAAESDTQYF. The DNA of the CDR3 is TGTGCCAGCAGCGGTGGGGGGGCGGCCGCTGAATCAGATACGCAGTATTTT.